This T cell receptor beta chain was documented in a study of shared clonotypes between healthy human individuals. An assay was performed, and its level was deep. The table came from immunoSEQ multiplex PCR; TCRdb's copy has only in-frame clones and leaves some out. Of millions of clones listed, roughly 92% are singletons. Germline CDR1 and CDR2: SGDLS and YYNGEE. The CDR3 has 12 amino acids. V lost 3 bases, J lost 7 bases, and 7 bases lay in between. The chain links TRBV9 to TRBJ2-2; the D is unclear. The receptor's source is a man aged 18-30 years in good health. Sequencing was carried out using naive CD4+ T cells sorted from blood. The sample's subset: CD45RA+ positively selected. The CDR3 spells CASSGLGGELFF. The DNA for the CDR3 is TGTGCCAGCAGCGGTCTTGGCGGGGAGCTGTTTTTT.